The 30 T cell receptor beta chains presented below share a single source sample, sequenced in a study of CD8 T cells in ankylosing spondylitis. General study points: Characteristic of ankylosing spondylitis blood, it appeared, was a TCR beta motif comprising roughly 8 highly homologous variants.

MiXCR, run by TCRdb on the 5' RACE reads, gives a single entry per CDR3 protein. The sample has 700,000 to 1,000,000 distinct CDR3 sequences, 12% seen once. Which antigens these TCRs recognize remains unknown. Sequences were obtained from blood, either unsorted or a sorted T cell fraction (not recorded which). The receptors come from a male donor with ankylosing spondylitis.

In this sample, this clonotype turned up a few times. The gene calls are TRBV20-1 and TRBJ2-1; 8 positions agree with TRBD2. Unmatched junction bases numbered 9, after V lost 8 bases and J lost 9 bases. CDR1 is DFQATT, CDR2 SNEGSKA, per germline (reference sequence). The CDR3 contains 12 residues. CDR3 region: CSFSGRAGEQFF. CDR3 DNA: TGCAGTTTCTCCGGGAGGGCCGGTGAGCAGTTCTTC.

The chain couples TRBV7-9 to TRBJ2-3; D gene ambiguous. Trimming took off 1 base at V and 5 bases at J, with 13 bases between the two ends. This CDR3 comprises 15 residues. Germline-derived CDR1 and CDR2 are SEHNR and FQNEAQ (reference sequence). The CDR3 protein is CASSLGLAVKDTQYF. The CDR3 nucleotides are TGTGCCAGCAGCTTAGGACTGGCAGTGAAAGATACGCAGTATTTT.

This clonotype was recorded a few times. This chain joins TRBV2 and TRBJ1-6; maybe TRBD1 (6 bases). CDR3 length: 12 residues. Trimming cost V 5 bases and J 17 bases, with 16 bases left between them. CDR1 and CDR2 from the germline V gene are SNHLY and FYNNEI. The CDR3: CASSHRERGIHF. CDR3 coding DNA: TGTGCCAGCAGTCACAGGGAACGGGGAATCCACTTT.

Here the CDR3 DNA reads TGTGCCAGCTCACCACCGCGGGAGTTTAGGAATGAGCAGTTCTTC. This gives the protein CASSPPREFRNEQFF. The chain has TRBV18 and TRBJ2-1; TRBD2 matches at 7 bases. Germline V lookup: CDR1 KGHSH, CDR2 LQKENI. CDR3 length: 15 residues. V trimming: 0 bases; J trimming: 7 bases; junction bases outside the gene matches: 6.

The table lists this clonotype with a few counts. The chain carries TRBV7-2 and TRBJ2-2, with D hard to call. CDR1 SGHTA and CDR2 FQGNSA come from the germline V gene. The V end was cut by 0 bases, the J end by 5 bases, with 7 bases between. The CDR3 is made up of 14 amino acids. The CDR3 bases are TGTGCCAGCAGCTTAGCATTGAGGACCGGGGAGCTGTTTTTT. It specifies CASSLALRTGELFF.

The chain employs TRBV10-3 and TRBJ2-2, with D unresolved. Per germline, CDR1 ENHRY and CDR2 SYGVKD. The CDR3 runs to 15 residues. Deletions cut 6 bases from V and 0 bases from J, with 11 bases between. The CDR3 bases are TGTGCCATCAGCGCTACCACAGCGAACACCGGGGAGCTGTTTTTT. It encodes CAISATTANTGELFF.

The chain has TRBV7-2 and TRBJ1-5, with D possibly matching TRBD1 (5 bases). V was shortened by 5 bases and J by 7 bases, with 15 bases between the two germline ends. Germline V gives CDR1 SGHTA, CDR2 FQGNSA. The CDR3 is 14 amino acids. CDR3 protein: CASSPQRGGQPQHF. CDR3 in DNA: TGTGCCAGCAGCCCTCAGAGGGGCGGGCAGCCCCAGCATTTT.

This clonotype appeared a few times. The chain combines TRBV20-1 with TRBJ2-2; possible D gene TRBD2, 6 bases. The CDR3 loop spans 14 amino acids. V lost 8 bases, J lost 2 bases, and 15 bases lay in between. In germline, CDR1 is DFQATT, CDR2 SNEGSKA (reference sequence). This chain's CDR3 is CSLLAGLNTGELFF. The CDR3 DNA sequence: TGCAGTCTGCTTGCGGGATTAAACACCGGGGAGCTGTTTTTT.

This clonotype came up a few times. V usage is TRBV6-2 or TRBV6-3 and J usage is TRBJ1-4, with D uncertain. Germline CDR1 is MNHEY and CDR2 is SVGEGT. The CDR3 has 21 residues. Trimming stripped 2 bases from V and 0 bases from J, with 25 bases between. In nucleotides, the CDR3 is TGTGCCAGCAGTTACGCGAAGGTGGCAGCCCGAGATCTTGCAACTAATGAAAAACTGTTTTTT. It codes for CASSYAKVAARDLATNEKLFF.

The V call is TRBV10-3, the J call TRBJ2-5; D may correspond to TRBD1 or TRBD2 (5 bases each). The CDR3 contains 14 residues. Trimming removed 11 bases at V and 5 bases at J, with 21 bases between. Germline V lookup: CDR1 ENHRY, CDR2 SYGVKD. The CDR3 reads CASQGANNGETQYF. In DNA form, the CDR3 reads TGTGCCTCCCAGGGAGCGAACAATGGGGAGACCCAGTACTTC.

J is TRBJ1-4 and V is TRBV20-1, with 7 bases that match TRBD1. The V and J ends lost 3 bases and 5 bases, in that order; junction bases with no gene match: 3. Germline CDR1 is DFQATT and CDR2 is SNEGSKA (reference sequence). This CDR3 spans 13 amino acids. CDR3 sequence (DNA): TGCAGTGCTAGCCAGGGGGTGAATGAAAAACTGTTTTTT. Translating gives CSASQGVNEKLFF.

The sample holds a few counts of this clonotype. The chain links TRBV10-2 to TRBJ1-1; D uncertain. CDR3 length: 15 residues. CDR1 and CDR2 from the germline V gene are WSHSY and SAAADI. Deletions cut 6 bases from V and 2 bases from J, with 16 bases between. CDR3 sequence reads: CASSALRTINTEAFF. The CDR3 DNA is TGCGCCAGCAGCGCCCTGAGGACTATCAACACTGAAGCTTTCTTT.

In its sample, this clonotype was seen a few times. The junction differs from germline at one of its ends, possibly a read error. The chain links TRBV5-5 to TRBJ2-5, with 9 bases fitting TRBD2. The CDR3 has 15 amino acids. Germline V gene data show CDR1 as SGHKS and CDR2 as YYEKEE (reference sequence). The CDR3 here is CASNLRAGGEETQYF. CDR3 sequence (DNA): TGTGCCAGCAACTTGAGAGCGGGGGGAGAAGAGACCCAGTACTTC.

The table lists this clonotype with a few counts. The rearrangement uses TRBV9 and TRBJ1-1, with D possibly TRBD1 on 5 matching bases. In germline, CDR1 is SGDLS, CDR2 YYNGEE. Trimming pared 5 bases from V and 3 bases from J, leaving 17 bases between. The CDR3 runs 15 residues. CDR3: CASRLSYDSYTEAFF. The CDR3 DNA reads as TGTGCCAGCAGATTATCCTACGACAGTTACACTGAAGCTTTCTTT.

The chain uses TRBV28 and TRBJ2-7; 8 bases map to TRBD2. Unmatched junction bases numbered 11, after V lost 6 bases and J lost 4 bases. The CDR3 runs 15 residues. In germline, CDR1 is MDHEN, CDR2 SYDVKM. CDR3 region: CASSQGLGEIYEQYF. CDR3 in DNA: TGTGCCAGCAGCCAGGGACTAGGGGAAATTTACGAGCAGTACTTC. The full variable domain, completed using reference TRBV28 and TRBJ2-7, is DVKVTQSSRYLVKRTGEKVFLECVQDMDHENMFWYRQDPGLGLRLIYFSYDVKMKEKGDIPEGYSVSREKKERFSLILESASTNQTSMYLCASSQGLGEIYEQYFGPGTRLTVT.

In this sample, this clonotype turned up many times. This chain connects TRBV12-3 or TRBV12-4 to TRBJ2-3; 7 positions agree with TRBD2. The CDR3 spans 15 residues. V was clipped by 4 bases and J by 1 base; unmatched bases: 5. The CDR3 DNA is TGTGCCAGCAGTTCCGGACTAGTGGGCACAGATACGCAGTATTTT. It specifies CASSSGLVGTDTQYF.

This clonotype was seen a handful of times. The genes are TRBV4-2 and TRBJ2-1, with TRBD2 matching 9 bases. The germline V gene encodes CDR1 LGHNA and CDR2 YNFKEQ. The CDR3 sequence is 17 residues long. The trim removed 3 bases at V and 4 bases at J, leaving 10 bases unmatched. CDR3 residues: CASSQATGTSIYNEQFF. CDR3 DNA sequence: TGTGCCAGCAGCCAGGCCACCGGGACTAGCATTTACAATGAGCAGTTCTTC.

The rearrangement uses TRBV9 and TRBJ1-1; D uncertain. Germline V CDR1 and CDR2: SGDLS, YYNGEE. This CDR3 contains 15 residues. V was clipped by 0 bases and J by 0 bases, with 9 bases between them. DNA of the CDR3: TGTGCCAGCAGCGTAGTTTCAGGCATGAACACTGAAGCTTTCTTT. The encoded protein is CASSVVSGMNTEAFF.

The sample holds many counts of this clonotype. DNA for the CDR3: TGCAGTGCTTCCCGACAGGACTCCTATGGCTACACCTTC. This gives the protein CSASRQDSYGYTF. J is TRBJ1-2 and V is TRBV20-1; D is possibly TRBD1 (6 bases). V lost 5 bases, J lost 4 bases, and 14 bases lay in between. Per germline, CDR1 DFQATT and CDR2 SNEGSKA (reference sequence). This CDR3 region has 13 residues.

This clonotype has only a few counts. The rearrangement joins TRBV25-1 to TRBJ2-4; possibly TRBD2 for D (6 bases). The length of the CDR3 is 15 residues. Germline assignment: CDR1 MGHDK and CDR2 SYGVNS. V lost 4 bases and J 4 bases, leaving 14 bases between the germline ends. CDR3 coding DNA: TGTGCCAGCAGTGTTGGGACTCCCAGAAAAAACATTCAGTACTTC. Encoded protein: CASSVGTPRKNIQYF. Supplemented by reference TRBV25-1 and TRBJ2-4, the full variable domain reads EADIYQTPRYLVIGTGKKITLECSQTMGHDKMYWYQQDPGMELHLIHYSYGVNSTEKGDLSSESTVSRIRTEHFPLTLESARPSHTSQYLCASSVGTPRKNIQYFGAGTRLSVL.

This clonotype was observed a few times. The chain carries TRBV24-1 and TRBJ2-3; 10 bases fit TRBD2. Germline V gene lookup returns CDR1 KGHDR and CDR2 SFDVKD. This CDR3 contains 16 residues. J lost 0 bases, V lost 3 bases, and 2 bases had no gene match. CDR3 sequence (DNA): TGTGCCACCAGTGATGTGACTAGCGGGAGCACAGATACGCAGTATTTT. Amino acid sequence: CATSDVTSGSTDTQYF.

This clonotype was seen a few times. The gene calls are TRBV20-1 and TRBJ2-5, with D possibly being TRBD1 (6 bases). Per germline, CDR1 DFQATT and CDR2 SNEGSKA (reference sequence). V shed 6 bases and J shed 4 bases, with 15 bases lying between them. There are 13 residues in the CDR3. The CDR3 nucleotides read TGCAGTGCCCCCCTCAGGGGCTTAGAGACCCAGTACTTC. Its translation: CSAPLRGLETQYF.

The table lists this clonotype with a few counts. The DNA of the CDR3 is TGCGCCAGCAGACAAGGACTAACCCTCAATGAGCAGTTCTTC. Encoded protein: CASRQGLTLNEQFF. V is TRBV5-1 and J is TRBJ2-1; a weak D match, TRBD2 (6 bases). The CDR3 loop spans 14 amino acids. Trimming removed 5 bases from V and 6 bases from J, with 15 bases in between. Per germline, CDR1 SGHRS and CDR2 YFSETQ.

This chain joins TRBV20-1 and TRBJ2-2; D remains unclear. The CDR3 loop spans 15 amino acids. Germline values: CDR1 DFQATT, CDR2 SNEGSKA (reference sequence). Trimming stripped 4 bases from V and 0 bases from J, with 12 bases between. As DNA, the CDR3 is TGCAGTGCTACACGGCGCACCGCGAACACCGGGGAGCTGTTTTTT. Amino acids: CSATRRTANTGELFF.

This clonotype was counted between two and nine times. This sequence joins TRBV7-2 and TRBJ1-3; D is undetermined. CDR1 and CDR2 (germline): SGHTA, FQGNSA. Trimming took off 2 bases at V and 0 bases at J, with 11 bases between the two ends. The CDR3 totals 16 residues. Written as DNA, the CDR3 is TGTGCCAGCAGCTTACTCAGACCTCTCTCTGGAAACACCATATATTTT. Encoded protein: CASSLLRPLSGNTIYF. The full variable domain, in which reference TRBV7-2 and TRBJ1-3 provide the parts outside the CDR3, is GAGVSQSPSNKVTEKGKDVELRCDPISGHTALYWYRQSLGQGLEFLIYFQGNSAPDKSGLPSDRFSAERTGGSVSTLTIQRTQQEDSAVYLCASSLLRPLSGNTIYFGEGSWLTVV.

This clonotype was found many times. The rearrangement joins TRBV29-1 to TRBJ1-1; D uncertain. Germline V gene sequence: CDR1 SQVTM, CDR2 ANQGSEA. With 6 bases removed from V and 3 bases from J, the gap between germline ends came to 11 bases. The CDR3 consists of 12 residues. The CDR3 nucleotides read TGCAGCGTCGGTGGACGGTACACTGAAGCTTTCTTT. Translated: CSVGGRYTEAFF.

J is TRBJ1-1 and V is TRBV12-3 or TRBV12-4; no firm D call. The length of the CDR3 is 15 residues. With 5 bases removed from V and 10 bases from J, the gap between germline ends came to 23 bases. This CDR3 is CASSTRILNPHGAFF. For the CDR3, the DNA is TGTGCCAGCAGTACCCGGATCTTGAACCCCCACGGAGCTTTCTTT.

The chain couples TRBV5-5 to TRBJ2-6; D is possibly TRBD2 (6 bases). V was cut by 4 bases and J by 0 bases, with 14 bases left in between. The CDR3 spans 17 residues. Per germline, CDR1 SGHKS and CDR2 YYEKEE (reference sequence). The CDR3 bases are TGTGCCAGCAGCGCTTCCGGGAGCCTCTCTGGGGCCAACGTCCTGACTTTC. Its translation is CASSASGSLSGANVLTF.

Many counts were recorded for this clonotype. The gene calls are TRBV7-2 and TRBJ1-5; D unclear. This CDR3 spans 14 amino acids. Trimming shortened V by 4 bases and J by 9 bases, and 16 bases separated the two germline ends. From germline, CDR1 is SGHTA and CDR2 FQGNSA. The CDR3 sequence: CASSSPSGEGPQHF. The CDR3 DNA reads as TGTGCCAGCAGCTCCCCGTCCGGGGAGGGGCCCCAGCATTTT.

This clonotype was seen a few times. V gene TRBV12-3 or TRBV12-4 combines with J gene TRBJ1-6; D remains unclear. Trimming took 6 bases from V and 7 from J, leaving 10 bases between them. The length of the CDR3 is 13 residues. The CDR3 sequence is CASSPQRNSPLHF. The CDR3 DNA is TGTGCCAGCAGCCCTCAACGGAATTCACCCCTCCACTTT.